Listed below are T cell receptor beta chains from one sample, sequenced in a study of response to subunit inactivated influenza vaccine. Via MiXCR, TCRdb re-called the RT-PCR reads, giving one row per CDR3 protein. The data show roughly 520,000 distinct CDR3 sequences, approximately 24% seen once. The starting material was CD4+ T cells sorted from PBMCs, obtained approximately 5 days after vaccination. The receptors shown here come from a man aged 50 or older who received an inactivated influenza vaccine. Both conserved end residues are part of each CDR3. A D gene is named only where the DNA matches it firmly. Size is stated for part of the rows, as once, few or many counts, or as a class when the clone is expanded.

d_call | j_call | clone_size | v_call | cdr3_nt | cdr3_aa
- | TRBJ2-3 | - | TRBV20-1 | TGCAGTGCTAGAGATTTTAGGGACCTTACAGATACGCAGTATTTT | CSARDFRDLTDTQYF
TRBD2 | TRBJ2-5 | - | TRBV20-1 | TGCAGTGCTAGTGATGCGGGAGTAGGACAAGAGACCCAGTACTTC | CSASDAGVGQETQYF
- | TRBJ1-5 | - | TRBV7-2 | TGTGCCAGCGGCAGCCGGGACGGCCCCCCGCAGCATTTT | CASGSRDGPPQHF
- | TRBJ1-2 | few | TRBV7-7 | TGTGCTAGCAGCTTAGTGGCTCCCCTAGCTAACTATGGCTACACCTTC | CASSLVAPLANYGYTF
- | TRBJ2-2 | few | TRBV12-3/TRBV12-4 | TGTGCCAGTCTCCTCGGTGGGGGCACCGGGGAGCTGTTTTTT | CASLLGGGTGELFF
- | TRBJ1-2 | few | TRBV11-2 | TGTGCCAGCAGCCGTATCCGGGGATCAGCTAACTATGGCTACACCTTC | CASSRIRGSANYGYTF
TRBD1 | TRBJ1-1 | once | TRBV30 | TGTGCCTGGACTATTACAGGGGGAACTGAAGCTTTCTTT | CAWTITGGTEAFF
TRBD2 | TRBJ2-7 | few | TRBV6-1 | TGTGCCAGCAGGCCGCTCGGCCTAGCGGGGACCTACGAGCAGTACTTC | CASRPLGLAGTYEQYF
- | TRBJ2-2 | - | TRBV9 | TGTGCCAGCAGCCTCCAGCCGACCGCGAACACCGGGGAGCTGTTTTTT | CASSLQPTANTGELFF
- | TRBJ2-1 | few | TRBV7-2 | TGTGCCAGCAGCTCGACTATCGACCGGGGTGAGCAGTTCTTC | CASSSTIDRGEQFF
TRBD2 | TRBJ2-2 | - | TRBV3-1 | TGTGCCAGCAGCCCGACTAGCGGGGCCACCGGGGAGCTGTTTTTT | CASSPTSGATGELFF
- | TRBJ2-3 | - | TRBV30 | TGTGCCTGGAGTGTCCGTCTTCCGCAGTATTTT | CAWSVRLPQYF
TRBD1 | TRBJ1-2 | - | TRBV3-1 | TGTGCCAGCAGCGACCGGACAGGCAGATTGGGTGGCTACACCTTC | CASSDRTGRLGGYTF
TRBD2 | TRBJ2-2 | few | TRBV12-3/TRBV12-4 | TGTGCCAGCAGAATAGCGGGAGCTAGCACCGGGGAGCTGTTTTTT | CASRIAGASTGELFF
- | TRBJ2-3 | - | TRBV7-9 | TGTGCCAGCAGCTTAGACGGGAGCAGAACAGATACGCAGTATTTT | CASSLDGSRTDTQYF
- | TRBJ2-7 | - | TRBV6-6 | TGTGCCAGCTCACCGGGGGCCTACGAGCAGTACTTC | CASSPGAYEQYF
- | TRBJ2-1 | few | TRBV4-3 | TGCGCCAGCAGCCAAGACTGGGGGGCAAACAATGAGCAGTTCTTC | CASSQDWGANNEQFF
- | TRBJ2-2 | - | TRBV6-2/TRBV6-3 | TGTGCCAGCAGTTACGGGCAGGGGAGGTCCACCGGGGAGCTGTTTTTT | CASSYGQGRSTGELFF
TRBD2 | TRBJ2-5 | - | TRBV5-6 | TGTGCCAGCGGAATTGTAGCGGGCCTACAAGAGACCCAGTACTTC | CASGIVAGLQETQYF
TRBD1 | TRBJ2-1 | few | TRBV7-2 | TGTGCCAGCAGCTTTGGGGACAGGTACTTCTTC | CASSFGDRYFF
- | TRBJ2-7 | - | TRBV24-1 | TGTGCCACCAGTGATCACAGGGTTTTGTGCGAGCAGTACTTC | CATSDHRVLCEQYF
TRBD1 | TRBJ2-5 | - | TRBV10-3 | TGTGCCATCAGCCTGACAGGGGGTGTGGAGACCCAGTACTTC | CAISLTGGVETQYF
- | TRBJ2-3 | - | TRBV7-2 | TGTGCCAGCAGCAACCATGGCATAGATACGCAGTATTTT | CASSNHGIDTQYF
TRBD2 | TRBJ2-3 | - | TRBV10-3 | TGTGCCATCAGTATGGGACTAGCAGATACGCAGTATTTT | CAISMGLADTQYF
TRBD1 | TRBJ1-5 | few | TRBV12-3/TRBV12-4 | TGTGCCAGCAGTCCGAGGACAGGGGGTCTCAATCAGCCCCAGCATTTT | CASSPRTGGLNQPQHF
- | TRBJ2-2 | few | TRBV15 | TGTGCCACCAGCAGAGATCAAGGAAATCTGGAGCTGTTTTTT | CATSRDQGNLELFF
TRBD2 | TRBJ2-5 | few | TRBV24-1 | TGTGCCACCAGTGATCCTCGGGGGGTGGCAGAGACCCAGTACTTC | CATSDPRGVAETQYF
- | TRBJ1-5 | - | TRBV6-2/TRBV6-3 | TGTGCCAGCAGTTACCGGCATGAACACGGGGGCAATCAGCCCCAGCATTTT | CASSYRHEHGGNQPQHF
- | TRBJ2-3 | - | TRBV6-2/TRBV6-3 | TGTGCCAGCAGGCGACCTCCTAGCACAGATACGCAGTATTTT | CASRRPPSTDTQYF
- | TRBJ2-7 | - | TRBV20-1 | TGCAGTGCCAAAGGGCCTACTCCATACGAGCAGTACTTC | CSAKGPTPYEQYF
- | TRBJ1-1 | few | TRBV10-3 | TGTGCCATCAGTGCCGGGGCTCAGAACACTGAAGCTTTCTTT | CAISAGAQNTEAFF
- | TRBJ2-2 | - | TRBV5-1 | TGCGCCAGCAGCTTGCTGCAGGGATCGGCCGGGGAGCTGTTTTTT | CASSLLQGSAGELFF
- | TRBJ2-5 | - | TRBV4-3 | TGCGCCAGCAGCCAAGATCTTTTGGCAGGAGAGACCCAGTACTTC | CASSQDLLAGETQYF
TRBD2 | TRBJ2-2 | once | TRBV6-1 | TGTGCCAGCAGTCGGACTAGCGGGAGTTCGACCGGGGAGCTGTTTTTT | CASSRTSGSSTGELFF
TRBD1 | TRBJ1-2 | few | TRBV5-1 | TGCGCCAGCAGCAGGACAGGGGGTGACTATGGCTACACCTTC | CASSRTGGDYGYTF
- | TRBJ2-7 | few | TRBV12-3/TRBV12-4 | TGTGCCAGCAGTTTCCGGGACGGACCCTACGAGCAGTACTTC | CASSFRDGPYEQYF
- | TRBJ2-7 | few | TRBV5-1 | TGCGCCAGCAGCTTATTGGCGAGCTCGTCCTACGAGCAGTACTTC | CASSLLASSSYEQYF
- | TRBJ2-2 | - | TRBV5-1 | TGCGCCAGCAGCTTGGAAATCGGGGAGCTGTTTTTT | CASSLEIGELFF
TRBD1 | TRBJ2-2 | - | TRBV2 | TGTGCCAGCAGGTTAGGACAGGGAGGCACCGGGGAGCTGTTTTTT | CASRLGQGGTGELFF
- | TRBJ2-1 | few | TRBV7-8 | TGTGCCAGCAGCTTAGTAGGAAGCGTTAACAGAGGGAATGAGCAGTTCTTC | CASSLVGSVNRGNEQFF
TRBD2 | TRBJ2-5 | - | TRBV20-1 | TGCAGTGCTAGAGATCCAGCGGGAGGGCCGTTGGAGACCCAGTACTTC | CSARDPAGGPLETQYF
- | TRBJ2-1 | - | TRBV20-1 | TGCAGTGCTAGCGAGACTAGCAGGGGAGATGAGCAGTTCTTC | CSASETSRGDEQFF
TRBD1 | TRBJ1-2 | - | TRBV29-1 | TGCAGCGTGGATCCGGGACAGGGTTTATTCTATGGCTACACCTTC | CSVDPGQGLFYGYTF
- | TRBJ2-7 | - | TRBV7-9 | TGTGCCAGCAGCTTAGCGTCGGCCGGCGAGCAGTACTTC | CASSLASAGEQYF
- | TRBJ2-3 | few | TRBV5-6 | TGTGCCAGCAGCTTGACGCCAGGGGCGCATGGAGATACGCAGTATTTT | CASSLTPGAHGDTQYF
TRBD1 | TRBJ2-7 | few | TRBV6-2/TRBV6-3 | TGTGCCAGCAGGACAGGACAGGGGAACTCCTACGAGCAGTACTTC | CASRTGQGNSYEQYF
- | TRBJ2-1 | few | TRBV5-6 | TGTGCCAGCAGCCTCGGGCAGGGTAGTCACAATGAGCAGTTCTTC | CASSLGQGSHNEQFF
- | TRBJ1-3 | - | TRBV10-3 | TGTGCCATCAGTACCGGGGGAAACACCATATATTTT | CAISTGGNTIYF
TRBD2 | TRBJ2-7 | - | TRBV12-3/TRBV12-4 | TGTGCCAGCAGTCCCCCTGGTGGGGCGGGGGACTCCTACGAGCAGTACTTC | CASSPPGGAGDSYEQYF
TRBD2 | TRBJ2-5 | - | TRBV20-1 | TGCAGTGCTCCCGGACTAGCCCAAGAGACCCAGTACTTC | CSAPGLAQETQYF
- | TRBJ1-4 | few | TRBV10-3 | TGTGCCATCAGTGAGTCGGGTGAAAAACTGTTTTTT | CAISESGEKLFF
TRBD2 | TRBJ2-1 | few | TRBV6-1 | TGTGCCAGCAAGCCACTAGCGGGCTTACGATACAATGAGCAGTTCTTC | CASKPLAGLRYNEQFF
- | TRBJ1-2 | few | TRBV12-3/TRBV12-4 | TGTGCCAGCTCACGGGGGGTCGGGGGCTACACCTTC | CASSRGVGGYTF
- | TRBJ2-7 | - | TRBV20-1 | TGCAGTGGTACGGGGGTGGGCAGGGGGTCCATCTACGAGCAGTACTTC | CSGTGVGRGSIYEQYF
TRBD1 | TRBJ1-1 | - | TRBV20-1 | TGCAGTGCTAAAAAGGGAGGGGGCAACACTGAAGCTTTCTTT | CSAKKGGGNTEAFF
- | TRBJ2-1 | few | TRBV7-9 | TGTGCCAGCAGCTTAATGTTCGGGGTCTACAATGAGCAGTTCTTC | CASSLMFGVYNEQFF
TRBD2 | TRBJ2-1 | - | TRBV20-1 | TGCAGTGCTATCGGACTAGCGGGGGGTGTCGGTGAGCAGTTCTTC | CSAIGLAGGVGEQFF
- | TRBJ1-5 | - | TRBV10-3 | TGTGCCATCAGTGGTACAGTCCGCAATCAGCCCCAGCATTTT | CAISGTVRNQPQHF
TRBD1 | TRBJ1-2 | - | TRBV20-1 | TGCAGTGCCCCGGGACAGGGCCGCTATGGCTACACCTTC | CSAPGQGRYGYTF
- | TRBJ2-2 | many | TRBV5-6 | TGTGCCAGCAGCCGACGTGAGCTCCGCACCGGGGAGCTGTTTTTT | CASSRRELRTGELFF